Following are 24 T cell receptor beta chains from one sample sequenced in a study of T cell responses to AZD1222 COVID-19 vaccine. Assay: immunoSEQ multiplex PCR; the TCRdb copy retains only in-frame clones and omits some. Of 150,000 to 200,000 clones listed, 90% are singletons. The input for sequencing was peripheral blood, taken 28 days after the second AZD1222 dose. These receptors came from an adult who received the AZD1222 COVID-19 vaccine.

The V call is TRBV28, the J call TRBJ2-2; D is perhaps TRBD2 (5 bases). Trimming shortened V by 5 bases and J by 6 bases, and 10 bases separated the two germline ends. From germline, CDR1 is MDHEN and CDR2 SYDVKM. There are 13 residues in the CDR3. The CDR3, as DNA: TGTGCCAGCAGTCGGATCGGGGCCGGGGAGCTGTTTTTT. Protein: CASSRIGAGELFF.

CDR3 protein: CASSVALAGGGETQYF. The CDR3 region has the DNA TGTGCCAGCAGCGTAGCTCTAGCGGGAGGTGGTGAGACCCAGTACTTC. The chain uses TRBV9 and TRBJ2-5; 11 positions agree with TRBD2. The V gene's germline CDR1 is SGDLS and CDR2 YYNGEE. J was trimmed by 5 bases and V by 0 bases; bases with no gene match: 6. The length of the CDR3 is 16 residues.

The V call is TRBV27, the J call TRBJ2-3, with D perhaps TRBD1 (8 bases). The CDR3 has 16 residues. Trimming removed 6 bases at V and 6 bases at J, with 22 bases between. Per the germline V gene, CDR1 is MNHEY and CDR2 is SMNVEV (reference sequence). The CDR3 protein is CASRGGRTGIKDTQYF. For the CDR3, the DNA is TGTGCCAGCAGGGGGGGGAGGACAGGGATAAAGGATACGCAGTATTTT.

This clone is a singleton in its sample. CDR3 protein: CSPFAGAGNEQFF. CDR3 nucleotide sequence: TGCAGCCCTTTTGCGGGAGCAGGCAATGAGCAGTTCTTC. This rearrangement joins TRBV29-1 to TRBJ2-1, with 7 bases matching TRBD2. The length of the CDR3 is 13 residues. Germline lookup yields CDR1 SQVTM and CDR2 ANQGSEA. The V gene end was trimmed by 8 bases and the J gene end by 6 bases; junction bases not matched to a gene: 10.

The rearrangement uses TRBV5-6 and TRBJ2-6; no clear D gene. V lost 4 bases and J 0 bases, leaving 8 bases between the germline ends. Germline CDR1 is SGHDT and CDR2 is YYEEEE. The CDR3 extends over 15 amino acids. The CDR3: CASSASPSGANVLTF. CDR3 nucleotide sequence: TGTGCCAGCAGCGCCAGCCCCTCTGGGGCCAACGTCCTGACTTTC.

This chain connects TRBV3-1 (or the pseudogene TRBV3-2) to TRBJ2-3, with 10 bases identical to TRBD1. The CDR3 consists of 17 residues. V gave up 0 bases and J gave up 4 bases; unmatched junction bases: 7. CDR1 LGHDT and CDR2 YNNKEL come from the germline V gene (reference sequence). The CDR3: CASSQDPGQGFADTQYF. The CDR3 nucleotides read TGTGCCAGCAGCCAAGATCCGGGACAGGGGTTCGCAGATACGCAGTATTTT.

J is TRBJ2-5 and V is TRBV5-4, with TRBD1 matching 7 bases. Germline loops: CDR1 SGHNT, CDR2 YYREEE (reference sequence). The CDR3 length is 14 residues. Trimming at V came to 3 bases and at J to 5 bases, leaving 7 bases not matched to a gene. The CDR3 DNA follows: TGTGCCAGCAGCTCGAGACAGGGTCGGGAGACCCAGTACTTC. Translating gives CASSSRQGRETQYF.

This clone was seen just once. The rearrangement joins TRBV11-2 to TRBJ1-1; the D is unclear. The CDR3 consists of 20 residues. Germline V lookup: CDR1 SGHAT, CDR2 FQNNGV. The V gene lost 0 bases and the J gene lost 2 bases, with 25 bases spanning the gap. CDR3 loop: CASSLEFLAGQPPFNTEAFF. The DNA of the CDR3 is TGTGCCAGCAGCTTAGAATTTTTGGCAGGTCAGCCCCCATTCAACACTGAAGCTTTCTTT. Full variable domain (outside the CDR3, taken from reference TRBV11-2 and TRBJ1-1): EAGVAQSPRYKIIEKRQSVAFWCNPISGHATLYWYQQILGQGPKLLIQFQNNGVVDDSQLPKDRFSAERLKGVDSTLKIQPAKLEDSAVYLCASSLEFLAGQPPFNTEAFFGQGTRLTVV.

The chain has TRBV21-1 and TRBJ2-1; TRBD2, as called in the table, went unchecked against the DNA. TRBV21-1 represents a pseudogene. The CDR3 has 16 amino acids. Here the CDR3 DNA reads TGTGCCAGCAGCGCTCGCTACGGGGAGACTATCCATGAGCAGTTCTTC. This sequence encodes CASSARYGETIHEQFF.

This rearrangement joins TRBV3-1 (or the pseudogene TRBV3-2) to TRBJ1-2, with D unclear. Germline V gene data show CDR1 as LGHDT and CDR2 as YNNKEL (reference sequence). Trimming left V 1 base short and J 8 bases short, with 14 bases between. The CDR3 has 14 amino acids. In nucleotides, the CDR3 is TGTGCCAGCAGCCAAGTTATAGGGTCGAGCGGCTACACCTTC. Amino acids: CASSQVIGSSGYTF.

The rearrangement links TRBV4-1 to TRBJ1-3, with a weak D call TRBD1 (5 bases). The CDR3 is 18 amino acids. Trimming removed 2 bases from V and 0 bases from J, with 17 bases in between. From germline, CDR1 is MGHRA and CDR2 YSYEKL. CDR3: CASSQPGTDAFSGNTIYF. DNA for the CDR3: TGCGCCAGCAGCCAACCGGGGACCGACGCTTTCTCTGGAAACACCATATATTTT.

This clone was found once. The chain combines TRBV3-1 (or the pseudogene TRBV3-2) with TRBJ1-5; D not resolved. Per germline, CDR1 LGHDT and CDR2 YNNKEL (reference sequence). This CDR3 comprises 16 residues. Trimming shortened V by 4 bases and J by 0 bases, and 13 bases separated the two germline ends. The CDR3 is CASSPASIDSNQPQHF. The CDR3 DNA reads TGTGCCAGCAGCCCCGCCTCGATTGATAGCAATCAGCCCCAGCATTTT.

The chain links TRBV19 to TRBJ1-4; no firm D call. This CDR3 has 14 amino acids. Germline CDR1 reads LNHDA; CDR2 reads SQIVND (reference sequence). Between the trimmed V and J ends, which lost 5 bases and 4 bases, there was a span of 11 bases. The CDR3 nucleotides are TGTGCCAGTAGTTTCAACAGCCTTAATGAAAAACTGTTTTTT. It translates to CASSFNSLNEKLFF.

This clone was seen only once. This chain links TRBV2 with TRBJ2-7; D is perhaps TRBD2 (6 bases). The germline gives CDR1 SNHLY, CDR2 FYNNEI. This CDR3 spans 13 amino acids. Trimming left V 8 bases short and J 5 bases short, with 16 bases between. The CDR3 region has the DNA TGTGCCAGCGTGGAGAGGGGAGGTCACGAGCAGTACTTC. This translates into CASVERGGHEQYF.

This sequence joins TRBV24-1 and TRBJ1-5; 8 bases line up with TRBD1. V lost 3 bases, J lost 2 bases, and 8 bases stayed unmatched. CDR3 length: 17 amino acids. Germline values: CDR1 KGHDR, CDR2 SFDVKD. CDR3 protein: CATSDTQQGVGNQPQHF. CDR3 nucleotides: TGTGCCACCAGTGATACCCAACAGGGGGTGGGCAATCAGCCCCAGCATTTT.

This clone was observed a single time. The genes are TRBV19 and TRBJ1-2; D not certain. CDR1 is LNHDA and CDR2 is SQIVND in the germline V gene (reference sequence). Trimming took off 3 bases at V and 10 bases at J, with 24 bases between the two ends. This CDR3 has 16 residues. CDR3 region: CASSIPRGRMHRVYTF. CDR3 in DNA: TGTGCCAGTAGTATCCCACGCGGCAGGATGCACCGAGTCTACACCTTC. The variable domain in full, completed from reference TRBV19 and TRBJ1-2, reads DGGITQSPKYLFRKEGQNVTLSCEQNLNHDAMYWYRQDPGQGLRLIYYSQIVNDFQKGDIAEGYSVSREKKESFPLTVTSAQKNPTAFYLCASSIPRGRMHRVYTFGSGTRLTVV.

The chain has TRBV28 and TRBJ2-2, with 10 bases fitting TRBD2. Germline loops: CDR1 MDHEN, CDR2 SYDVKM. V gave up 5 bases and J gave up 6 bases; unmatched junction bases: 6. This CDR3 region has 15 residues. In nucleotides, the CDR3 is TGTGCCAGCAGTCCTAGCGGGAGTATCTCCGGGGAGCTGTTTTTT. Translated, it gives CASSPSGSISGELFF.

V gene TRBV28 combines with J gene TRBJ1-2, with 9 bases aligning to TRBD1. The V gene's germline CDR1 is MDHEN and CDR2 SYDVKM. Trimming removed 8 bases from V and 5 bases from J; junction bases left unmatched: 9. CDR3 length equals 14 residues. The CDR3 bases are TGTGCCAGCTCCCTTCTGACAGGGGGTTATGGCTACACCTTC. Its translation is CASSLLTGGYGYTF.

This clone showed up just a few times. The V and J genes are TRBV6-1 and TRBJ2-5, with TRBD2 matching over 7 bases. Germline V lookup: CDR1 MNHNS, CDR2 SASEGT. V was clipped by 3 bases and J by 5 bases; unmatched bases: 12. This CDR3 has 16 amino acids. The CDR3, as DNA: TGTGCCAGCAGTGAGACCCCGGGGGGTTGGTGGGAGACCCAGTACTTC. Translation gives CASSETPGGWWETQYF.

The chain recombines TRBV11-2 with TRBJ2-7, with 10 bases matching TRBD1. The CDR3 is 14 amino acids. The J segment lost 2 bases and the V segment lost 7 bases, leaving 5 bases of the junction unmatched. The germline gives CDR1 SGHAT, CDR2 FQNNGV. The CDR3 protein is CASTRTGGPYEQYF. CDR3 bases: TGTGCCAGCACTCGGACAGGGGGGCCCTACGAGCAGTACTTC. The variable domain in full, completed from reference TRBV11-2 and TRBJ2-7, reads EAGVAQSPRYKIIEKRQSVAFWCNPISGHATLYWYQQILGQGPKLLIQFQNNGVVDDSQLPKDRFSAERLKGVDSTLKIQPAKLEDSAVYLCASTRTGGPYEQYFGPGTRLTVT.

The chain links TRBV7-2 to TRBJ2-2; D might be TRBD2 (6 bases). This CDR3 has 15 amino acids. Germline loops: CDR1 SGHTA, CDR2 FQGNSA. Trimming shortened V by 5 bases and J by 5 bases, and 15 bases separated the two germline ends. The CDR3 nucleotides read TGTGCCAGCAGCCCTAACACAGGAGGGACCGGGGAGCTGTTTTTT. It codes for CASSPNTGGTGELFF. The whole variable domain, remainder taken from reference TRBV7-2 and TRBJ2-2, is GAGVSQSPSNKVTEKGKDVELRCDPISGHTALYWYRQSLGQGLEFLIYFQGNSAPDKSGLPSDRFSAERTGGSVSTLTIQRTQQEDSAVYLCASSPNTGGTGELFFGEGSRLTVL.

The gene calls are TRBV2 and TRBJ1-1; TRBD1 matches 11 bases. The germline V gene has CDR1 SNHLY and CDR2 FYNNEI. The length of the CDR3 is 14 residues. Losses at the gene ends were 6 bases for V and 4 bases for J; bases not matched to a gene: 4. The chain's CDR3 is CASRDRGRGTEAFF. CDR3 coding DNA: TGTGCCAGCAGGGACAGGGGGCGCGGCACTGAAGCTTTCTTT.

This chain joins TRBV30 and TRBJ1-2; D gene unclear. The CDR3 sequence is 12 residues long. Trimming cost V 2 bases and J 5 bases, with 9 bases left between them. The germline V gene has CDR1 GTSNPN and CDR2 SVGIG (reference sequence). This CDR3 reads CAWSRTAYGYTF. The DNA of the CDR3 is TGTGCCTGGAGTAGGACGGCATATGGCTACACCTTC.

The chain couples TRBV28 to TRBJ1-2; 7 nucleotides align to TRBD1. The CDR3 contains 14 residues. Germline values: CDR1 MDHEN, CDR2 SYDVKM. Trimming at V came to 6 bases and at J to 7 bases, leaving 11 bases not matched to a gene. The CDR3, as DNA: TGTGCCAGCAGCCTCTCGAGGGGGCCGGGTGGCTACACCTTC. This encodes CASSLSRGPGGYTF.